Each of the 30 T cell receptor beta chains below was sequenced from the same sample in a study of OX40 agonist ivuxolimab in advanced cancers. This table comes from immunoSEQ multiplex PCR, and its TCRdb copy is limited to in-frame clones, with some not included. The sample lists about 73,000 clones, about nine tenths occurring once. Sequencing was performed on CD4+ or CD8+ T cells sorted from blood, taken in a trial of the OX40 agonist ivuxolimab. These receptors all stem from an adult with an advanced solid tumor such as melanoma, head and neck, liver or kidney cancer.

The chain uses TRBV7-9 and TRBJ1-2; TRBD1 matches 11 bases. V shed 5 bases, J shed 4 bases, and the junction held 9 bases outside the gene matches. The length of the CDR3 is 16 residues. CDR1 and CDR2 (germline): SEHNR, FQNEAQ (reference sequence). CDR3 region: CASSLQDRGPVYGYTF. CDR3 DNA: TGTGCCAGCAGCCTCCAGGACAGGGGGCCGGTCTATGGCTACACCTTC.

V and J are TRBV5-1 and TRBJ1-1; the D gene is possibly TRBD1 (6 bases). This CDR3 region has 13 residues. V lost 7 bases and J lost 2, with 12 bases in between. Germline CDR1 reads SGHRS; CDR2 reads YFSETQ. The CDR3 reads CASRLQGNTEAFF. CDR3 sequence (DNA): TGCGCCAGCCGCCTACAGGGTAACACTGAAGCTTTCTTT.

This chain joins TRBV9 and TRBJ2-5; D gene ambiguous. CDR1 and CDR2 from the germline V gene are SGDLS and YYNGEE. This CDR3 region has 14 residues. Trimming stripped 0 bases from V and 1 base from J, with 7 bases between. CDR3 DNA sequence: TGTGCCAGCAGCGTAGGAGGTCTCCAAGAGACCCAGTACTTC. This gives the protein CASSVGGLQETQYF.

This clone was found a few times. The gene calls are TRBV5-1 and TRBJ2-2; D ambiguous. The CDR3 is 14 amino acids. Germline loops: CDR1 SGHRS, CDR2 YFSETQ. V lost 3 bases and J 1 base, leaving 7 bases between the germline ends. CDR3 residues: CASSSYRNTGELFF. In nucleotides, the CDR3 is TGCGCCAGCAGCTCCTACAGGAACACCGGGGAGCTGTTTTTT.

CDR3 region: CASSLGVETQYF. CDR3 sequence (DNA): TGTGCCAGCAGCTTGGGGGTGGAGACCCAGTACTTC. The V and J genes are TRBV5-4 and TRBJ2-5; unclear D gene. Trimming pared 0 bases from V and 5 bases from J, leaving 5 bases between. Germline loops: CDR1 SGHNT, CDR2 YYREEE (reference sequence). CDR3 length equals 12 residues.

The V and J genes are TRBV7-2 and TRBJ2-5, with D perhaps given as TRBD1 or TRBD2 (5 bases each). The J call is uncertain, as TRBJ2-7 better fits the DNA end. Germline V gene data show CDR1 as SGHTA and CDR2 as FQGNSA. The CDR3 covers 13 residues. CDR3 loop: CASSLFGGYEQYF. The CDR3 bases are TGTGCCAGCAGCTTATTTGGGGGATACGAGCAGTACTTC.

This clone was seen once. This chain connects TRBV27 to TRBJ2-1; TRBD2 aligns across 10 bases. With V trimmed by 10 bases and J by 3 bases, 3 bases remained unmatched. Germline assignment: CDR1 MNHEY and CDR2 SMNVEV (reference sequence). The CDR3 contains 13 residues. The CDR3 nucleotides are TGTGCCATTGGACTAGCGGACTACAATGAGCAGTTCTTC. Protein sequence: CAIGLADYNEQFF.

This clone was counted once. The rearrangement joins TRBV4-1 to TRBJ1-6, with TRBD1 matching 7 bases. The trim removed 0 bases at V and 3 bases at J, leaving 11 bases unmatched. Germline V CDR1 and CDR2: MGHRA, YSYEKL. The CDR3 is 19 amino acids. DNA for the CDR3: TGCGCCAGCAGCCAAGATCCCCCCCCCAGGGGGTACTATAATTCACCCCTCCACTTT. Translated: CASSQDPPPRGYYNSPLHF.

The chain's CDR3 is CASSRLAGGFQETQYF. As DNA, the CDR3 is TGTGCCAGCAGCAGGCTAGCGGGGGGCTTCCAAGAGACCCAGTACTTC. This chain uses TRBV5-4 with TRBJ2-5, with 11 nucleotides matching TRBD2. Germline loops: CDR1 SGHNT, CDR2 YYREEE (reference sequence). Trimming removed 4 bases from V and 1 base from J; junction bases left unmatched: 6. There are 16 residues in the CDR3.

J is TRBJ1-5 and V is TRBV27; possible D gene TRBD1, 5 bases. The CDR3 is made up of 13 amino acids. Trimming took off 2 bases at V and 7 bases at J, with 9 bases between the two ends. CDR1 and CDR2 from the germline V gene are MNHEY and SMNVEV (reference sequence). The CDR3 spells CASSLGGLQPQHF. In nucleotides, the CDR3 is TGTGCCAGCAGTTTAGGGGGTCTCCAGCCCCAGCATTTT.

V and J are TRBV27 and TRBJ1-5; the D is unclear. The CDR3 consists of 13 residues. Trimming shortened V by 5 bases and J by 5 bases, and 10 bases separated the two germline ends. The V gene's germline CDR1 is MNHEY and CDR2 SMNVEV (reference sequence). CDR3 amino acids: CASSPYRDQPQHF. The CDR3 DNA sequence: TGTGCCAGCAGTCCCTACCGGGATCAGCCCCAGCATTTT.

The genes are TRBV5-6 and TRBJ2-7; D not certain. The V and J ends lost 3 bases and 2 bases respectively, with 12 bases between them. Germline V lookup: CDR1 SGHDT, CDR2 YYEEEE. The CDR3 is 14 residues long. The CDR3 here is CASSWEQSPYEQYF. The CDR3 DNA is TGTGCCAGCAGCTGGGAACAGTCACCCTACGAGCAGTACTTC.

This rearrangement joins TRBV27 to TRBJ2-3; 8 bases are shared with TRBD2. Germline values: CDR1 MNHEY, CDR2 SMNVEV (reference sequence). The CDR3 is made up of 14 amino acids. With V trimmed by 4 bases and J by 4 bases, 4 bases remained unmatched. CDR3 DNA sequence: TGTGCCAGCAGTTCCCTGACTAGCGCAGATACGCAGTATTTT. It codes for CASSSLTSADTQYF.

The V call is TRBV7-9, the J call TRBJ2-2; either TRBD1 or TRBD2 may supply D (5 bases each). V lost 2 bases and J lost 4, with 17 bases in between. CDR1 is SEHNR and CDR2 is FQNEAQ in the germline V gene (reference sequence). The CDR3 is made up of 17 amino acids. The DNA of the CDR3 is TGTGCCAGCAGCTTATCATCTTGGGGCGCGGGCACCGGGGAGCTGTTTTTT. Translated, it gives CASSLSSWGAGTGELFF.

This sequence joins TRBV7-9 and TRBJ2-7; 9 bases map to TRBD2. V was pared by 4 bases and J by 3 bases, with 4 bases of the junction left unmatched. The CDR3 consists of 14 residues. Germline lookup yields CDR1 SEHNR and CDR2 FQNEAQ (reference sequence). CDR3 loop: CASSSLTSGYEQYF. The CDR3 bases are TGTGCCAGCAGCTCTTTGACTAGCGGCTACGAGCAGTACTTC.

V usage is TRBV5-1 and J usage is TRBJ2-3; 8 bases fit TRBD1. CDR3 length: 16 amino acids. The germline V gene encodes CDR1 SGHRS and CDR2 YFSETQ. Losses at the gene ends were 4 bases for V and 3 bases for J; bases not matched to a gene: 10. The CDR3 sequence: CASSHVRDRLTDTQYF. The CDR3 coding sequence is TGCGCCAGCAGCCACGTCCGGGACAGGCTTACAGATACGCAGTATTTT.

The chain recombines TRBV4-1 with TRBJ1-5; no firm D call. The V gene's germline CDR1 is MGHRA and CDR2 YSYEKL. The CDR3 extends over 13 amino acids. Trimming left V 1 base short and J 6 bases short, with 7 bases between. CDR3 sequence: CASSQGHGQPQHF. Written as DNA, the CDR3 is TGCGCCAGCAGCCAAGGGCACGGTCAGCCCCAGCATTTT.

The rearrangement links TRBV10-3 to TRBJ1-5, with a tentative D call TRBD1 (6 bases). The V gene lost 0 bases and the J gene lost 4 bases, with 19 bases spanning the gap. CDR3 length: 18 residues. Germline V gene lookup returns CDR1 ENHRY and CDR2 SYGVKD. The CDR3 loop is CAISESFLPKGGNQPQHF. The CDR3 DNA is TGTGCCATCAGTGAGTCGTTTCTTCCCAAAGGGGGGAATCAGCCCCAGCATTTT.

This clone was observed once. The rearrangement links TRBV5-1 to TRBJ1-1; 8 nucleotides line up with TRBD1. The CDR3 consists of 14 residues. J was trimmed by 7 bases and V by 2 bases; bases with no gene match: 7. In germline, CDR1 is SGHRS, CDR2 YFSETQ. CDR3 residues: CASSFPGGDYEAFF. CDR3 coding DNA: TGCGCCAGCAGCTTCCCAGGGGGCGATTATGAAGCTTTCTTT. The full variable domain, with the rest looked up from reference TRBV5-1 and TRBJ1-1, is KAGVTQTPRYLIKTRGQQVTLSCSPISGHRSVSWYQQTPGQGLQFLFEYFSETQRNKGNFPGRFSGRQFSNSRSEMNVSTLELGDSALYLCASSFPGGDYEAFFGQGTRLTVV.

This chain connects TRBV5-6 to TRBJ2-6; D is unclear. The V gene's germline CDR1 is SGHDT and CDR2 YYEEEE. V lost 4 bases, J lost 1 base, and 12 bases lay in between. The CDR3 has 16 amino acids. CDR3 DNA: TGTGCCAGCAGCCCCGGATTAGAATCTGGGGCCAACGTCCTGACTTTC. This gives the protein CASSPGLESGANVLTF.

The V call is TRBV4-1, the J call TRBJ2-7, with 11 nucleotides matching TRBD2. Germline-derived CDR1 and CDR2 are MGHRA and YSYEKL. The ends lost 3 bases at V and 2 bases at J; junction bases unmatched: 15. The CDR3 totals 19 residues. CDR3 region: CASSQTPQPGLAATYEQYF. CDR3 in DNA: TGCGCCAGCAGCCAGACGCCCCAACCGGGACTAGCGGCGACCTACGAGCAGTACTTC.

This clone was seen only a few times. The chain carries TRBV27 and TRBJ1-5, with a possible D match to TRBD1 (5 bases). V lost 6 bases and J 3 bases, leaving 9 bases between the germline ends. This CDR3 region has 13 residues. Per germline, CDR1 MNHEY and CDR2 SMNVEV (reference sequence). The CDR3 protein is CASRDTANQPQHF. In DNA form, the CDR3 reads TGTGCCAGCAGGGACACGGCCAATCAGCCCCAGCATTTT.

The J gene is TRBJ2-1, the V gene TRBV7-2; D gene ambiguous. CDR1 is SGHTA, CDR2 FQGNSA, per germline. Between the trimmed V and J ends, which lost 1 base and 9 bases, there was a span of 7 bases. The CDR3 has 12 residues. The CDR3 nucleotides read TGTGCCAGCAGCTTAGGGTGGGGTGAGCAGTTCTTC. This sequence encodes CASSLGWGEQFF.

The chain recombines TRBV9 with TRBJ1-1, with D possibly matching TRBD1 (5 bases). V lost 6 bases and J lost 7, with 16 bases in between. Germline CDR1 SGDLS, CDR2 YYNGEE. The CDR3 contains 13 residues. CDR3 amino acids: CASNQMGGIEAFF. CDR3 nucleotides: TGTGCCAGCAACCAAATGGGGGGTATTGAAGCTTTCTTT. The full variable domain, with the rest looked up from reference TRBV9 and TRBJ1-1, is DSGVTQTPKHLITATGQRVTLRCSPRSGDLSVYWYQQSLDQGLQFLIQYYNGEERAKGNILERFSAQQFPDLHSELNLSSLELGDSALYFCASNQMGGIEAFFGQGTRLTVV.

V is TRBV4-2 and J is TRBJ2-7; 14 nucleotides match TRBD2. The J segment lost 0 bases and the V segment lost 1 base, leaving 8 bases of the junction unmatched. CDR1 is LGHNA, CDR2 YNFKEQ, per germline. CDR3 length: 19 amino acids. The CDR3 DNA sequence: TGTGCCAGCAGCCAAGGACTAGCGGGAGGGAAACCCTTCTCCTACGAGCAGTACTTC. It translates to CASSQGLAGGKPFSYEQYF.

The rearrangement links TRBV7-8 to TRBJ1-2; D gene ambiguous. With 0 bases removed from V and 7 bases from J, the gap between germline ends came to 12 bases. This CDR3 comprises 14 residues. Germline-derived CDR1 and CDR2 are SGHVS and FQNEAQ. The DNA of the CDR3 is TGTGCCAGCAGCTTAGCCGGGCGGGTCCTTGGCTACACCTTC. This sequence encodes CASSLAGRVLGYTF.

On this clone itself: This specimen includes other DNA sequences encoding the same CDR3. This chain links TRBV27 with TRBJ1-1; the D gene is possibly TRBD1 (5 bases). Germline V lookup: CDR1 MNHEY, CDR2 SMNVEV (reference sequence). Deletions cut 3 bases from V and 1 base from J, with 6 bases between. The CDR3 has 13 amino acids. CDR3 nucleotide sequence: TGTGCCAGCAGTTTCGGGGGGAACACTGAAGCTTTCTTT. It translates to CASSFGGNTEAFF.

The chain's CDR3 is CASSGDLQETQYF. In DNA, the CDR3 is TGCGCCAGCAGTGGGGACCTCCAAGAGACCCAGTACTTC. The chain links TRBV10-2 to TRBJ2-5, with D possibly called TRBD1 or TRBD2 (5 bases each). CDR3 size: 13 residues. Germline V gene sequence: CDR1 WSHSY, CDR2 SAAADI. With 4 bases removed from V and 1 base from J, the gap between germline ends came to 7 bases.

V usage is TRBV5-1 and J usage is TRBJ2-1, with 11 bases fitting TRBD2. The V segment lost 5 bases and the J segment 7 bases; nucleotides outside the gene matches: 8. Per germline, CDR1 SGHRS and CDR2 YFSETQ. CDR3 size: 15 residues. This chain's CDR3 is CASRRTSGGGNEQFF. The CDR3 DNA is TGCGCCAGCAGAAGAACTAGCGGGGGTGGGAATGAGCAGTTCTTC. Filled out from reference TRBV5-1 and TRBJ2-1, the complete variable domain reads KAGVTQTPRYLIKTRGQQVTLSCSPISGHRSVSWYQQTPGQGLQFLFEYFSETQRNKGNFPGRFSGRQFSNSRSEMNVSTLELGDSALYLCASRRTSGGGNEQFFGPGTRLTVL.

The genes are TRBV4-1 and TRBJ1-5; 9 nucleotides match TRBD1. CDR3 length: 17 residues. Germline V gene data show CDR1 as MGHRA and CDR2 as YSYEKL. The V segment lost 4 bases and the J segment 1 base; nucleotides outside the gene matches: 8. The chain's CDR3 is CASSLSTGGGSNQPQHF. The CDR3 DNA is TGCGCCAGCAGCCTATCGACAGGGGGGGGGAGCAATCAGCCCCAGCATTTT.